The 28 T cell receptor beta chains presented below share a single source sample, sequenced in a study of human T cells and chemical hapten exposure. TCRdb reanalysed the RACE reads using MiXCR and keeps one entry per CDR3 protein. The sample holds about 65,000 distinct CDR3 sequences, around 6.1% seen once. Sample time point: healthy volunteer bleed at 6 weeks. Total RNA extraction was carried out from unfractionated whole blood. Sequenced: whole blood. The receptors stem from a female donor in good health. Some clones in this sample may be carry-over from other donors' samples.

To note about this clonotype: An end of the junction does not agree with germline; a read error may underlie this. The chain uses TRBV19 and TRBJ1-5; 7 bases map to TRBD1. The CDR3 totals 13 residues. Germline V gene sequence: CDR1 LNHDA, CDR2 SQIVND (reference sequence). In DNA, the CDR3 is TGTGCCAGTAGAGGGACAGCTAATCAGCCCCAGAATTTT. Protein sequence: CASRGTANQPQNF.

This clonotype appeared many times. The chain employs TRBV30 and TRBJ1-1; D not resolved. V was clipped by 2 bases and J by 10 bases, with 11 bases between them. This CDR3 region has 11 residues. In germline, CDR1 is GTSNPN, CDR2 SVGIG (reference sequence). Written as DNA, the CDR3 is TGTGCCTGGAGTCCCGGGGTGGCAGCTTTCTTT. Protein product: CAWSPGVAAFF.

This clonotype was observed at least ten times. The V and J genes are TRBV3-1 and TRBJ2-1; 15 bases map to TRBD2. The trim removed 5 bases at V and 7 bases at J, leaving 3 bases unmatched. Germline V CDR1 and CDR2: LGHDT, YNNKEL (reference sequence). The CDR3 is made up of 15 amino acids. The CDR3 spells CASSSGLAGGNEQFF. The CDR3 DNA follows: TGTGCCAGCAGCTCGGGACTAGCGGGAGGTAATGAGCAGTTCTTC.

The chain links TRBV19 to TRBJ2-7; 10 bases are a match to TRBD1. The trim removed 4 bases at V and 2 bases at J, leaving 5 bases unmatched. The germline gives CDR1 LNHDA, CDR2 SQIVND (reference sequence). The CDR3 runs to 15 residues. The CDR3 DNA is TGTGCCAGTAGTACCGACGGGACAGGGGCCTACGAGCAGTACTTC. Protein sequence: CASSTDGTGAYEQYF. The entire variable domain, with the rest obtained from reference TRBV19 and TRBJ2-7, is as follows: DGGITQSPKYLFRKEGQNVTLSCEQNLNHDAMYWYRQDPGQGLRLIYYSQIVNDFQKGDIAEGYSVSREKKESFPLTVTSAQKNPTAFYLCASSTDGTGAYEQYFGPGTRLTVT.

This clonotype was seen many times. The rearrangement uses TRBV6-5 and TRBJ1-4; D remains ambiguous. V lost 8 bases, J lost 6 bases, and 19 bases lay in between. The CDR3 sequence is 15 residues long. Germline values: CDR1 MNHEY, CDR2 SVGAGI. This chain's CDR3 is CASSPSWSQDEKLFF. CDR3 bases: TGTGCCAGCTCCCCATCGTGGAGCCAGGATGAAAAACTGTTTTTT.

The CDR3: CASSPQGGRARDTQYF. The CDR3 DNA sequence: TGTGCCAGCAGCCCGCAAGGCGGGAGGGCCCGGGATACGCAGTATTTT. The chain carries TRBV5-4 and TRBJ2-3; 9 nucleotides match TRBD2. Trimming at V came to 4 bases and at J to 6 bases, leaving 12 bases not matched to a gene. The CDR3 has 16 residues. CDR1 and CDR2 (germline): SGHNT, YYREEE (reference sequence). Full variable domain (outside the CDR3, taken from reference TRBV5-4 and TRBJ2-3): ETGVTQSPTHLIKTRGQQVTLRCSSQSGHNTVSWYQQALGQGPQFIFQYYREEENGRGNFPPRFSGLQFPNYSSELNVNALELDDSALYLCASSPQGGRARDTQYFGPGTRLTVL.

This clonotype turned up a few times. This chain connects TRBV2 to TRBJ2-1; a possible D gene is TRBD2 (5 bases). This CDR3 has 19 residues. Trimming took off 4 bases at V and 4 bases at J, with 26 bases between the two ends. Germline V gene data show CDR1 as SNHLY and CDR2 as FYNNEI. The CDR3 DNA reads TGTGCCAGCAGTGGGGGTGAGGGAGAGTATGTCGTGGGTTACAATGAGCAGTTCTTC. This sequence encodes CASSGGEGEYVVGYNEQFF.

This clonotype was recorded a few times. The chain joins TRBV6-6 to TRBJ2-3; D not certain. The CDR3 sequence is 14 residues long. The V gene's germline CDR1 is MNHNY and CDR2 SVGAGI (reference sequence). Trimming took 2 bases from V and 2 from J, leaving 8 bases between them. For the CDR3, the DNA is TGTGCCAGCAGTTACGCACAAACCACAGATACGCAGTATTTT. Encoded protein: CASSYAQTTDTQYF.

This clonotype was seen at least ten times. The chain recombines TRBV4-2 with TRBJ2-3, with 11 bases that match TRBD2. V shed 1 base, J shed 2 bases, and the junction held 11 bases outside the gene matches. The CDR3 runs 19 residues. Germline V gives CDR1 LGHNA, CDR2 YNFKEQ. The CDR3 is CASSQGEGGLAVPTDTQYF. CDR3 coding DNA: TGTGCCAGCAGCCAAGGTGAAGGGGGACTAGCGGTACCCACAGATACGCAGTATTTT.

This clonotype was observed many times. The chain is built from TRBV30 and TRBJ1-1, with D unclear. The CDR3 is 15 amino acids. Germline V gene data show CDR1 as GTSNPN and CDR2 as SVGIG (reference sequence). Trimming removed 4 bases from V and 8 bases from J, with 23 bases in between. CDR3 sequence: CAWNALKQTLREAFF. DNA for the CDR3: TGTGCCTGGAACGCTTTGAAACAGACGTTAAGGGAAGCTTTCTTT.

This clonotype was counted ten times or more. V and J are TRBV20-1 and TRBJ2-3; 10 bases are a match to TRBD1. The germline gives CDR1 DFQATT, CDR2 SNEGSKA (reference sequence). The CDR3 totals 14 residues. J was trimmed by 5 bases and V by 0 bases; bases with no gene match: 2. CDR3 region: CSARETGGVDTQYF. The CDR3 nucleotides are TGCAGTGCTAGAGAGACAGGGGGCGTAGATACGCAGTATTTT.

This clonotype was detected ten times or more. J is TRBJ1-1 and V is TRBV29-1, with D possibly TRBD1 on 6 matching bases. This CDR3 has 11 residues. The germline V gene encodes CDR1 SQVTM and CDR2 ANQGSEA. Trimming stripped 6 bases from V and 10 bases from J, with 15 bases between. Here the CDR3 DNA reads TGCAGCGTCGACAGCCTACAGGGAGCTTTCTTT. Translating gives CSVDSLQGAFF.

This clonotype was counted at least ten times. The V gene is TRBV2, the J gene TRBJ1-6, with no clear D. The CDR3 totals 16 residues. Between the trimmed V and J ends, which lost 6 bases and 6 bases, there was a span of 18 bases. Germline values: CDR1 SNHLY, CDR2 FYNNEI. CDR3 coding DNA: TGTGCCAGCAGCGACCTTGACGAGGGTCTTAATTCACCCCTCCACTTT. Encoded protein: CASSDLDEGLNSPLHF.

This clonotype was observed a handful of times. The chain joins TRBV5-4 to TRBJ2-1, with 10 bases that match TRBD2. The CDR3 covers 13 residues. CDR1 and CDR2 (germline): SGHNT, YYREEE (reference sequence). The V and J ends lost 4 bases and 10 bases, in that order; junction bases with no gene match: 5. The CDR3 region has the DNA TGTGCCAGCAGCGATGGGACTAGCGTAGAGCAGTTCTTC. This sequence encodes CASSDGTSVEQFF.

This clonotype was seen repeatedly, ten times or more. V gene TRBV29-1 combines with J gene TRBJ2-1; TRBD2 aligns across 12 bases. Per germline, CDR1 SQVTM and CDR2 ANQGSEA. V was clipped by 1 base and J by 13 bases; unmatched bases: 14. CDR3 size: 16 residues. Here the CDR3 reads CSVEGLAGVPRDDQFF. The CDR3 DNA is TGCAGCGTTGAAGGACTAGCGGGAGTCCCCAGGGACGATCAGTTCTTC.

This clonotype was found many times. The rearrangement uses TRBV2 and TRBJ2-3; 15 bases map to TRBD2. The CDR3 runs 19 residues. Trimming cost V 4 bases and J 1 base; bases outside gene matches: 9. Germline CDR1 reads SNHLY; CDR2 reads FYNNEI. CDR3 region: CASSVPWTSGRGGTDTQYF. CDR3 nucleotide sequence: TGTGCCAGCAGTGTCCCCTGGACTAGCGGGAGGGGGGGCACAGATACGCAGTATTTT.

This clonotype appeared many times. This sequence joins TRBV28 and TRBJ1-2; D gene unclear. The CDR3 has 13 amino acids. CDR1 is MDHEN, CDR2 SYDVKM, per germline. V was clipped by 0 bases and J by 8 bases, with 10 bases between them. CDR3 amino acids: CASSLWGSGGYTF. In nucleotides, the CDR3 is TGTGCCAGCAGTTTATGGGGGAGCGGCGGCTACACCTTC.

In this sample, this clonotype turned up many times. The chain recombines TRBV4-2 with TRBJ1-1; no clear D gene. Per germline, CDR1 LGHNA and CDR2 YNFKEQ. V lost 4 bases, J lost 7 bases, and 16 bases lay in between. The CDR3 runs to 14 residues. CDR3 bases: TGTGCCAGCAGCCCCCAAAACGTGGATGATGAAGCTTTCTTT. Translated: CASSPQNVDDEAFF.

This clonotype has at least ten counts. The rearrangement uses TRBV28 and TRBJ2-6; a weak D match, TRBD1 (6 bases). This CDR3 has 15 residues. Germline-derived CDR1 and CDR2 are MDHEN and SYDVKM. Trimming took off 6 bases at V and 2 bases at J, with 11 bases between the two ends. The CDR3 DNA follows: TGTGCCAGCAGGGCATCAGGGGCTGGGGCCAACGTCCTGACTTTC. This sequence encodes CASRASGAGANVLTF.

This clonotype was recorded at least ten times. V usage is TRBV7-2 and J usage is TRBJ2-5, with D possibly called TRBD1 or TRBD2 (5 bases each). Trimming stripped 3 bases from V and 1 base from J, with 9 bases between. The CDR3 length is 14 residues. Per germline, CDR1 SGHTA and CDR2 FQGNSA. The CDR3 DNA follows: TGTGCCAGCAGCTTGACGGGGCCCCAAGAGACCCAGTACTTC. Translation gives CASSLTGPQETQYF.

About this clonotype itself: A much larger clone differs by one base, so this may be a read error. The V call is TRBV9, the J call TRBJ2-6; TRBD2 might be the D (6 bases). This CDR3 is built from 17 residues. Germline CDR1 reads SGDLS; CDR2 reads YYNGEE. The CDR3, as DNA: TGTGCCAACAGCTCGAGTCAGGGAGGAGCTGGGGCCAACGTCCTGACTTTC. It encodes CANSSSQGGAGANVLTF.

This clonotype was counted many times. V and J are TRBV4-3 and TRBJ2-7; tentatively, D is TRBD1 (6 bases). Germline V gene data show CDR1 as LGHNA and CDR2 as YSLEER. CDR3 length: 15 amino acids. V was shortened by 5 bases and J by 6 bases, with 20 bases between the two germline ends. This chain's CDR3 is CASSATRTALTEQYF. The CDR3 DNA reads TGCGCCAGCAGCGCGACTCGGACAGCCCTCACCGAGCAGTACTTC.

The chain is built from TRBV5-1 and TRBJ2-1, with D perhaps assigned TRBD1 or TRBD2 (5 bases each). Germline CDR1 and CDR2: SGHRS and YFSETQ. Trimming removed 2 bases at V and 2 bases at J, with 11 bases between. This CDR3 spans 15 amino acids. The CDR3 nucleotides are TGCGCCAGCAGCTTTGGGGGAGAGGCCTACAATGAGCAGTTCTTC. This translates into CASSFGGEAYNEQFF.

This clonotype was recorded many times. This rearrangement joins TRBV28 to TRBJ2-7; perhaps TRBD2 as D (6 bases). This CDR3 has 13 amino acids. The germline V gene has CDR1 MDHEN and CDR2 SYDVKM. Trimming left V 4 bases short and J 0 bases short, with 7 bases between. The CDR3 region has the DNA TGTGCCAGCAGTTCGGGGGTCTCCTACGAGCAGTACTTC. Translating it yields CASSSGVSYEQYF. The full variable domain, its missing parts supplied by reference TRBV28 and TRBJ2-7, is DVKVTQSSRYLVKRTGEKVFLECVQDMDHENMFWYRQDPGLGLRLIYFSYDVKMKEKGDIPEGYSVSREKKERFSLILESASTNQTSMYLCASSSGVSYEQYFGPGTRLTVT.

This clonotype was seen a few times. The rearrangement uses TRBV28 and TRBJ2-7; weak D call: TRBD1 (6 bases). Germline V gene lookup returns CDR1 MDHEN and CDR2 SYDVKM. The ends were cut back, 6 bases at V and 2 bases at J, with 14 bases in the middle. The CDR3 loop spans 14 amino acids. CDR3 in amino acids: CASSLTGPTYEQYF. CDR3 DNA: TGTGCCAGCAGCCTGACAGGCCCCACCTACGAGCAGTACTTC.

This clonotype was counted many times. The J gene is TRBJ2-3, the V gene TRBV29-1; D is ambiguous. Trimming shortened V by 2 bases and J by 3 bases, and 12 bases separated the two germline ends. Looked up from germline, CDR1 is SQVTM and CDR2 is ANQGSEA. CDR3 size: 14 residues. The CDR3: CSVEKGSLTDTQYF. CDR3 coding DNA: TGCAGCGTTGAAAAGGGATCGCTTACAGATACGCAGTATTTT.

The chain carries TRBV6-6 and TRBJ1-5; TRBD1 aligns across 9 bases. Germline V gene data show CDR1 as MNHNY and CDR2 as SVGAGI (reference sequence). V lost 0 bases and J lost 0; bases outside the gene matches: 12. The CDR3 has 20 amino acids. This chain's CDR3 is CASSYSYRTGEPYSNQPQHF. The CDR3, as DNA: TGTGCCAGCAGTTACTCGTATAGGACAGGGGAGCCCTATAGCAATCAGCCCCAGCATTTT.

V gene TRBV6-2 or TRBV6-3 combines with J gene TRBJ2-2; 8 bases are a match to TRBD2. Germline V gene data show CDR1 as MNHEY and CDR2 as SVGEGT. There are 14 residues in the CDR3. J gave up 4 bases and V 6 bases, and 4 bases lay outside the gene matches. The CDR3 nucleotides read TGTGCCAGCAGATTAGCGGGATCCACCGGGGAGCTGTTTTTT. Protein sequence: CASRLAGSTGELFF.